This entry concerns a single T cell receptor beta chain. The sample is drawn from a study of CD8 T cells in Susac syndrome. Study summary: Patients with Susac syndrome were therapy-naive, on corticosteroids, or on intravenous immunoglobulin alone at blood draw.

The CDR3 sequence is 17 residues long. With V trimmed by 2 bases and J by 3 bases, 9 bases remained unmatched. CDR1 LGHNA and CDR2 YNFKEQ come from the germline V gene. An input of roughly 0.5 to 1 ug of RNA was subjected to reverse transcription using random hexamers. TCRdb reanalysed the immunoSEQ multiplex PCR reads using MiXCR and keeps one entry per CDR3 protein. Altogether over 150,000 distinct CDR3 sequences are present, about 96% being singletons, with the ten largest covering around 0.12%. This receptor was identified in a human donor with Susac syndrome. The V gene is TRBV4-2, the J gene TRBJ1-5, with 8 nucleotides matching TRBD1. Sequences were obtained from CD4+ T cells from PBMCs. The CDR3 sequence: CASSQLDGQGYNQPQHF. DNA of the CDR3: TGTGCCAGCAGCCAACTTGATGGACAGGGATACAATCAGCCCCAGCATTTT.